This is a list of T cell receptor beta chains from one sample in a study of human T cells and chemical hapten exposure. One entry per CDR3 protein, called by TCRdb with MiXCR from the RACE reads. Of roughly 120,000 distinct CDR3 sequences listed, about 13% were seen once; the top ten hold roughly 3.1%. Sequencing used whole blood, obtained in connection with sensitization to the hapten diphenylcyclopropenone (DPC). These receptors originate from a woman aged 18-29 years with alopecia areata. Some clones in this sample may be carry-over from other donors' samples. Both conserved end residues are part of each CDR3. The order of the fields is V gene, D gene, clone size, J gene, CDR3 DNA, CDR3 protein. D genes are given only for firm matches. Clone size is shown for a subset of rows, as once, few, many or a class of expanded clone.

TRBV20-1,TRBD2,few,TRBJ2-1,TGCAGTGCTAGAGATTCTAGCGGGGGTTTTGATGAGCAGTTCTTC,CSARDSSGGFDEQFF
TRBV9,NA,many,TRBJ2-7,TGTGCCAGCAGCCCTAGAGGTCGGGACGAGCAGTACTTC,CASSPRGRDEQYF
TRBV19,NA,NA,TRBJ1-2,TGTGCCAGTACTCATATAGCCAGTAGAGTTAACTATGGCTACACCTTC,CASTHIASRVNYGYTF
TRBV2,NA,many,TRBJ1-1,TGTGCCAGCGTGGGACAACCAAACACTGAAGCTTTCTTT,CASVGQPNTEAFF
TRBV5-1,NA,few,TRBJ2-1,TGCGCCAGCAGCTTGGGGCAGCTTGAGCAGTTCTTC,CASSLGQLEQFF
TRBV19,NA,few,TRBJ2-7,TGTGCCAGTAGTATAGATGCGTTTCCAGGGGTTTACGAGCAGTACTTC,CASSIDAFPGVYEQYF
TRBV6-2/TRBV6-3,TRBD1,many,TRBJ2-2,TGTGCCAGCAGTTCCCGGGACAGGGGGCGAACCGGGGAGCTGTTTTTT,CASSSRDRGRTGELFF
TRBV28,NA,few,TRBJ2-3,TGTGCCAGCAGTTTCACAGGAGTTGGGATTGTTACGCAGTATTTT,CASSFTGVGIVTQYF
TRBV20-1,NA,few,TRBJ2-6,TGCAGTGCTACCTCCGGGTCCCTTCGCTCTGGGGCCAACGTCCTGACTTTC,CSATSGSLRSGANVLTF
TRBV29-1,NA,NA,TRBJ2-7,TGCAGCGTTGAAGAGGGGGGGCTGCCCTACGAGCAGTACTTC,CSVEEGGLPYEQYF
TRBV6-2/TRBV6-3,TRBD2,NA,TRBJ2-7,TGTGCCAGCAGTTGGGGACTAGCAGTCCCCTACGAGCAGTACTTC,CASSWGLAVPYEQYF
TRBV4-3,NA,NA,TRBJ1-3,TGCGCCAGCAGCCAGTCCCTTCAGGGTACTGGAAACACCATATATTTT,CASSQSLQGTGNTIYF
TRBV14,TRBD2,NA,TRBJ2-1,TGTGCCAGCAGCCACCGGGGGGGATTTGGTAGCTACAATGAGCAGTTCTTC,CASSHRGGFGSYNEQFF
TRBV6-2/TRBV6-3,TRBD1,NA,TRBJ1-4,TGTGCCAGCAGCCGGGACAGGATCTCAACTAATGAAAAACTGTTTTTT,CASSRDRISTNEKLFF
TRBV13,NA,many,TRBJ1-4,TGTGCCAGCAGCTCTCGTCCGCGGGGTGAAAAACTGTTTTTT,CASSSRPRGEKLFF
TRBV5-1,NA,NA,TRBJ1-1,TGCGCCAGCAAAACGGTCCGGGACGCTGAAGCTTTCTTT,CASKTVRDAEAFF
TRBV11-2,NA,few,TRBJ1-3,TGTGCCAGCAGCCCGGGGGTTTTCGGAAACACCATATATTTT,CASSPGVFGNTIYF
TRBV4-3,NA,many,TRBJ2-7,TGCGCCAGCAGCCAAGATCTAGCGCTTTCCTACGAGCAGTACTTC,CASSQDLALSYEQYF
TRBV30,NA,few,TRBJ1-1,TGTGCCTGGAGTATTGGCACCTCGAACACTGAAGCTTTCTTT,CAWSIGTSNTEAFF
TRBV10-3,NA,few,TRBJ2-1,TGTGCCATCAGTGAGACCCGCCTCTCCTACAATGAGCAGTTCTTC,CAISETRLSYNEQFF
TRBV5-5,NA,NA,TRBJ2-5,TGTGCCAGCAGTCGAACAGGGGGAGGGATCCAAGAGACCCAGTACTTC,CASSRTGGGIQETQYF
TRBV20-1,NA,few,TRBJ2-7,TGCAGTGCTAGAGGTGGAGACGAGCAGTACTTC,CSARGGDEQYF
TRBV29-1,NA,NA,TRBJ2-7,TGCAGCGTTGAAGATCGGACACAGGATAGCTCCTACGAGCAGTACTTC,CSVEDRTQDSSYEQYF
TRBV12-3/TRBV12-4,TRBD2,NA,TRBJ2-3,TGTGCCAGCAGACCGGGACTAGCTGTATATTCAGTCGCAGATACGCAGTATTTT,CASRPGLAVYSVADTQYF
TRBV9,NA,few,TRBJ1-4,TGTGCCAGCAGCCTTCGGGGGACAACTAATGAAAAACTGTTTTTT,CASSLRGTTNEKLFF
TRBV20-1,TRBD2,NA,TRBJ2-6,TGCAGTGCTAGGACCGGGACTACCAGCTCTGGGGCCAACGTCCTGACTTTC,CSARTGTTSSGANVLTF
TRBV20-1,NA,NA,TRBJ1-2,TGCAGTGCTAGAAACGGCTACACCTTC,CSARNGYTF
TRBV27,TRBD1,NA,TRBJ1-2,TGTGCCAGCAGTTTATCGGGGGACAGGTCTAACTATGGCTACACCTTC,CASSLSGDRSNYGYTF
TRBV29-1,NA,NA,TRBJ2-2,TGCAGCGTTGAGTCCAATTCGAACACCGGGGAGCTGTTTTTT,CSVESNSNTGELFF
TRBV6-2/TRBV6-3,NA,few,TRBJ2-3,TGTGCCAGCAATCGCCCCCGGCTGGGGACAGATACGCAGTATTTT,CASNRPRLGTDTQYF
TRBV7-8,NA,few,TRBJ2-1,TGTGCCAGCAGCTTAGATGGAAGGCTCAACAATGAGCAGTTCTTC,CASSLDGRLNNEQFF
TRBV12-3/TRBV12-4,NA,many,TRBJ2-7,TGTGCCAGCAGTTTATACGGGAACGAGCAGTACTTC,CASSLYGNEQYF
TRBV2,TRBD2,few,TRBJ2-7,TGTGCCAGCAGTCGAAGAGGAGGCGGGGGGGCCTACGAGCAGGACTTC,CASSRRGGGGAYEQDF
TRBV7-3,TRBD1,many,TRBJ1-1,TGTGCCAGCAGCTTAGGACAGGGGAACACTGAAGCTTTCTTT,CASSLGQGNTEAFF
TRBV20-1,NA,few,TRBJ2-3,TGCAGTGCTAGAGATGATTCCCTTGGTGCAGATACGCAGTATTTT,CSARDDSLGADTQYF